This T cell receptor beta chain was sequenced for a study of CXCR3-negative and CXCR3-positive naive CD8 T cells. Overall study results and limits: Diversity ran similarly high across both naive subsets but far lower in memory CD8+ cells. For CXCR3-positive naive cells, TRB CDR3s were more hydrophobic than those of CXCR3-negative naive cells. No difference in surface CD5 was seen between naive subsets, and TCR strength was inferred from TRB CDR3 properties. Researchers reported similar TRBV-TRBJ usage in naive CXCR3-negative and CXCR3-positive cells, though memory differed.

TRB cDNA libraries were made by UMI-labeled 5' RACE. TCRdb re-analyzed the 5' RACE reads; it lists each CDR3 protein once, without DNA. The sample holds 60,000 to 65,000 distinct CDR3 sequences. In regard to this clonotype: The target antigen is unknown.

The germline V gene encodes CDR1 SQVTM and CDR2 ANQGSEA. The CDR3 extends over 13 amino acids. Within the CD8+ T cell compartment, naive cells were CD45RO-CCR7+CD27+CD95-. V and J are TRBV29-1 and TRBJ2-2; TCRdb proposes TRBD2, but this gene call is untestable without DNA. The source is a human donor in good health. Some clones in this sample may be carry-over from other donors' samples. Sequencing input: naive CXCR3+ CD8+ T cells from blood. Regarding subset: CD45RO-CCR7+CD27+CD95- naive CD8+ T cells expressing CXCR3 (TNR3+). CDR3 residues: CSVEAGNTGELFF.